These 16 T cell receptor beta chains share one sample of origin, sequenced in a study of blood T cells in healthy people across ages. PCR was performed a second time for 7 to 11 cycles using a sample-barcoded 5' primer and a J-beta primer mix. MiXCR, run by TCRdb on the 5' RACE reads, gives a single entry per CDR3 protein. This sample has roughly 680,000 distinct CDR3 sequences, with 21% found just once. Input material: blood. The receptors shown here come from a man between 65 and 79 years old in good health.

The chain combines TRBV20-1 with TRBJ2-7; D perhaps matches TRBD2 (6 bases). This CDR3 region has 12 residues. Trimming shortened V by 5 bases and J by 2 bases, and 10 bases separated the two germline ends. From germline, CDR1 is DFQATT and CDR2 SNEGSKA (reference sequence). The CDR3 DNA reads as TGCAGTGCTGGGGGGAGAACCTACGAGCAGTACTTC. Protein: CSAGGRTYEQYF.

This clonotype was detected ten times or more. The J gene is TRBJ2-1, the V gene TRBV18, with 11 bases aligning to TRBD2. CDR3 length: 15 amino acids. From germline, CDR1 is KGHSH and CDR2 LQKENI. V gave up 8 bases and J gave up 2 bases; unmatched junction bases: 5. The CDR3: CASSQGLAAYNEQFF. CDR3 DNA: TGTGCCAGCAGTCAGGGACTAGCGGCCTACAATGAGCAGTTCTTC.

The V call is TRBV25-1, the J call TRBJ1-5; 7 bases align to TRBD1. CDR1 and CDR2 (germline): MGHDK, SYGVNS. The junction had 17 bases not matched to a gene; V was cut back by 3 bases and J by 6 bases. CDR3 length equals 18 residues. CDR3 coding DNA: TGTGCCAGCAGTGAGATCAGGGGGGCGCATTCCTTGGGTCAGCCCCAGCATTTT. It specifies CASSEIRGAHSLGQPQHF.

The gene calls are TRBV5-1 and TRBJ2-7; D is possibly TRBD2 (6 bases). Germline CDR1 SGHRS, CDR2 YFSETQ. The CDR3 sequence is 16 residues long. The V and J ends lost 0 bases and 4 bases respectively, with 17 bases between them. The CDR3 DNA is TGCGCCAGCAGCTTGGTTTTGGCGGGACGAGGTTACGAGCAGTACTTC. It is translated as CASSLVLAGRGYEQYF.

The rearrangement uses TRBV5-1 and TRBJ2-7; 8 positions match TRBD1. Looked up from germline, CDR1 is SGHRS and CDR2 is YFSETQ. With 0 bases clipped from V and 2 bases from J, the junction kept 7 bases outside the gene matches. The CDR3 extends over 16 amino acids. CDR3 DNA sequence: TGCGCCAGCAGCTTGGAGGCGAAGACAGGGGCCTACGAGCAGTACTTC. Amino acid sequence: CASSLEAKTGAYEQYF.

This clonotype was counted between two and nine times. The chain joins TRBV14 to TRBJ1-1, with D perhaps TRBD1 (5 bases). V was pared by 8 bases and J by 2 bases, with 18 bases between. The germline V gene has CDR1 SGHDN and CDR2 FVKESK. The CDR3 extends over 15 amino acids. This CDR3 is CASSWRGGGNTEAFF. The CDR3 DNA reads TGTGCCAGCTCTTGGCGGGGTGGGGGAAACACTGAAGCTTTCTTT.

V gene TRBV20-1 combines with J gene TRBJ1-4; TRBD1 agrees at 8 bases. The CDR3 is 14 residues long. Germline assignment: CDR1 DFQATT and CDR2 SNEGSKA (reference sequence). Germline trimming cut 3 bases from V and 4 bases from J; bases unmatched to any gene: 4. The DNA for the CDR3 is TGCAGTGCTAGGCAGGGGGCCGGTAATGAAAAACTGTTTTTT. It is translated as CSARQGAGNEKLFF.

This chain uses TRBV7-2 with TRBJ2-7; D possibly corresponds to TRBD1 (5 bases). The V gene lost 11 bases and the J gene lost 0 bases, with 14 bases spanning the gap. This CDR3 region has 13 residues. The V gene's germline CDR1 is SGHTA and CDR2 FQGNSA. DNA for the CDR3: TGTGCCGGTTCAACAGGAAGCTCCTACGAGCAGTACTTC. It is translated as CAGSTGSSYEQYF.

This clonotype was counted between two and nine times. The gene calls are TRBV3-1 and TRBJ1-1; 8 nucleotides align to TRBD1. CDR1 is LGHDT, CDR2 YNNKEL, per germline (reference sequence). Trimming cost V 0 bases and J 5 bases; bases outside gene matches: 11. This CDR3 region has 17 residues. In nucleotides, the CDR3 is TGTGCCAGCAGCCAAGAGCGGCAGGGGGCATTGGGTACTGAAGCTTTCTTT. Residues: CASSQERQGALGTEAFF.

This clonotype was seen only a few times. The chain employs TRBV4-3 and TRBJ2-5, with D perhaps TRBD1 or TRBD2 (6 bases each). The J call may be in error: the DNA end matches TRBJ2-1 better. The CDR3 extends over 17 amino acids. Per germline, CDR1 LGHNA and CDR2 YSLEER. The CDR3 coding sequence is TGCGCCAGCAGCCAAGATATGGGGGGCGAGTTGAGCAATGAGCAGTTCTTC. Translating gives CASSQDMGGELSNEQFF.

CDR3 sequence: CASSLDPGQGWYEQYF. The CDR3 DNA is TGCGCCAGCAGCTTGGATCCAGGACAGGGTTGGTACGAGCAGTACTTC. The genes are TRBV5-1 and TRBJ2-7; 8 nucleotides match TRBD1. The junction had 9 bases not matched to a gene; V was cut back by 0 bases and J by 4 bases. Germline V gene data show CDR1 as SGHRS and CDR2 as YFSETQ. The CDR3 length is 16 residues.

There are many counts of this clonotype. V usage is TRBV29-1 and J usage is TRBJ2-7, with 7 bases matching TRBD1. The CDR3 sequence is 12 residues long. V dropped 5 bases and J dropped 2; count of bases not matched to a gene: 3. Germline V gives CDR1 SQVTM, CDR2 ANQGSEA. The DNA for the CDR3 is TGCAGCGTTAGACAGGGTACCTACGAGCAGTACTTC. It encodes CSVRQGTYEQYF.

The chain's CDR3 is CASNGRSVGDTQYF. DNA for the CDR3: TGTGCCAGCAATGGCCGGAGCGTTGGAGATACGCAGTATTTT. The chain recombines TRBV2 with TRBJ2-3; D unresolved. CDR3 length: 14 amino acids. Germline V gene data show CDR1 as SNHLY and CDR2 as FYNNEI. V lost 7 bases and J lost 5, with 16 bases in between. The full variable domain, with the rest looked up from reference TRBV2 and TRBJ2-3, is EPEVTQTPSHQVTQMGQEVILRCVPISNHLYFYWYRQILGQKVEFLVSFYNNEISEKSEIFDDQFSVERPDGSNFTLKIRSTKLEDSAMYFCASNGRSVGDTQYFGPGTRLTVL.

Many counts were recorded for this clonotype. The rearrangement joins TRBV20-1 to TRBJ2-4, with TRBD1 matching 8 bases. The CDR3 contains 13 residues. The V gene's germline CDR1 is DFQATT and CDR2 SNEGSKA (reference sequence). Trimming cost V 7 bases and J 1 base; bases outside gene matches: 3. In DNA form, the CDR3 reads TGCAGTGAAAGGGACAGGGCCAAAAACATTCAGTACTTC. Translation gives CSERDRAKNIQYF.

The chain uses TRBV7-2 and TRBJ1-5; the D gene is possibly TRBD1 (5 bases). Trimming removed 7 bases from V and 0 bases from J, with 16 bases in between. Germline V CDR1 and CDR2: SGHTA, FQGNSA. The CDR3 spans 16 residues. CDR3 loop: CASTERGGLSNQPQHF. The CDR3 DNA reads as TGTGCCAGCACCGAAAGGGGCGGGCTTAGCAATCAGCCCCAGCATTTT.

In this sample, this clonotype turned up a few times. This sequence joins TRBV5-6 and TRBJ2-1; 8 bases line up with TRBD1. V gave up 5 bases and J gave up 6 bases; unmatched junction bases: 4. Germline loops: CDR1 SGHDT, CDR2 YYEEEE. This CDR3 has 13 residues. The CDR3 DNA sequence: TGTGCCAGCAGTCACGACAGGGGCAATGAGCAGTTCTTC. Its protein product is CASSHDRGNEQFF.